Detailed here is one T cell receptor (beta chain). These data come from a study of blood T cell repertoires in COVID-19. Profiling relied on immunoSEQ multiplex PCR, and the TCRdb table lists in-frame clones only, not all of them. Seen here are under 250,000 clones, approximately 84% observed once, and the top ten hold about 4.4%. Germline V CDR1 and CDR2: SGHVS, FQNEAQ. This CDR3 has 14 amino acids. Between the trimmed V and J ends, which lost 3 bases and 2 bases, there was a span of 9 bases. This receptor was identified in a man in his fifties or sixties with active or convalescent COVID-19. V gene TRBV7-8 combines with J gene TRBJ2-3; D is uncertain. Sequenced sample: peripheral blood. DNA of the CDR3: TGTGCCAGCAGCTTGGGCAGCCTCACAGATACGCAGTATTTT. This translates into CASSLGSLTDTQYF.